The sequence of this T cell receptor beta chain was determined in a study of blood T cell repertoires in COVID-19. Only in-frame clones appear in the TCRdb table, and some are missing; sequencing was by immunoSEQ multiplex PCR. The sample shows 300,000 to 450,000 clones, roughly 90% of them seen only once. Trimming at V came to 6 bases and at J to 3 bases, leaving 7 bases not matched to a gene. Looked up from germline, CDR1 is MDHEN and CDR2 is SYDVKM. The CDR3 extends over 14 amino acids. Sequencing used PBMCs or T cells enriched from blood (not recorded which). This clonotype was obtained from a woman younger than 45 who had been exposed to COVID-19. The V gene is TRBV28, the J gene TRBJ2-7, with TRBD2 identical over 8 bases. This CDR3 is CASRDGLAIYEQYF. The CDR3 nucleotides read TGTGCCAGCAGGGACGGACTAGCTATCTACGAGCAGTACTTC.